This T cell receptor beta chain was recovered during a study of T cell changes during pregnancy in multiple sclerosis. Clones were read by immunoSEQ multiplex PCR, and TCRdb kept only the in-frame ones, dropping some. This sample carries fewer than 150,000 clones, 90% to 98% of them seen once, and the ten largest clones take 0.44%. This CDR3 is 14 amino acids long. Per germline, CDR1 SGHRS and CDR2 YFSETQ. J gave up 3 bases and V 0 bases, and 3 bases lay outside the gene matches. The specimen was peripheral blood, collected after pregnancy. The chain employs TRBV5-1 and TRBJ2-7, with TRBD1 matching 7 bases. This clonotype was obtained from a female donor with multiple sclerosis, enrolled in a pregnancy study. CDR3 region: CASSLGTGIYEQYF. The CDR3 coding sequence is TGCGCCAGCAGCTTGGGGACAGGTATCTACGAGCAGTACTTC.